This T cell receptor beta chain was identified during a study of blood T cell repertoires in COVID-19. Study summary: Samples representing acute and convalescent COVID-19 were sourced from the United States, Italy and Spain. In each case, the material was cDNA or gDNA derived from T cells, B-cell-depleted T cells, or PBMCs.

Methods used by the authors: Counts of nucleated cells, estimated from reference gene primer amplification, were obtained. The method was immunoSEQ multiplex PCR; TCRdb's version includes in-frame clones alone and lacks a portion of them. V and J calls and clone size are as listed in that table; D and trimming were resolved from the DNA. The sample yields some 7,700 clones, approximately 88% seen once. Germline V CDR1 and CDR2: MNHEY, SVGAGI. The CDR3 extends over 14 amino acids. Trimming took off 6 bases at V and 0 bases at J, with 12 bases between the two ends. The TCR originated in a human donor in a cohort sampled during active COVID-19. The chain carries TRBV6-5 and TRBJ2-7, with D perhaps TRBD2 (6 bases). The sample taken for sequencing was peripheral blood. The CDR3 loop reads CASRVRDSSYEQYF. The CDR3 region has the DNA TGTGCCAGCAGGGTCCGGGACTCCTCCTACGAGCAGTACTTC.